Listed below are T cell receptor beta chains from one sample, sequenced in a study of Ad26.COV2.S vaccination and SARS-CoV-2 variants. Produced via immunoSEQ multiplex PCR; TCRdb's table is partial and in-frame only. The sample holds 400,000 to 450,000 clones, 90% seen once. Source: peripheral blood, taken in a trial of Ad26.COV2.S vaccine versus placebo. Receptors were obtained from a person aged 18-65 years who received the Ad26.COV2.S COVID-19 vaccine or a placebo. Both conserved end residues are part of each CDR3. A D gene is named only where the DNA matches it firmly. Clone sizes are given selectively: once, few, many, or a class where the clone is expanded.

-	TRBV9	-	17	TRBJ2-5	TGTGCCAGCAGCGTAGAGGAGTTTATCGGGGGCCAAGAGACCCAGTACTTC	CASSVEEFIGGQETQYF
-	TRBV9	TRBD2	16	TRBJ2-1	TGTGCCAGCAGCGCACGACTAGCGGGAGGGTACAATGAGCAGTTCTTC	CASSARLAGGYNEQFF
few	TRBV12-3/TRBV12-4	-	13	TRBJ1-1	TGTGCCAGCAGTTTAGAGGGGTTCACTGAAGCTTTCTTT	CASSLEGFTEAFF
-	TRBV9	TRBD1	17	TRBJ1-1	TGTGCCAGCAGCGTAAGGTCCGACAGGGAGGGGCACACTGAAGCTTTCTTT	CASSVRSDREGHTEAFF
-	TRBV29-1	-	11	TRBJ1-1	TGCAGCGTTGAGGGGGGGACTGAAGCTTTCTTT	CSVEGGTEAFF
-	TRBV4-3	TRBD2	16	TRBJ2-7	TGCGCCAGCAGCCAAGGACTAGCGGGAGCCTCCTACGAGCAGTACTTC	CASSQGLAGASYEQYF
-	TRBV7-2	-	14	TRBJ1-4	TGTGCCAGCAGCTCATTAGGGGGGAATGAAAAACTGTTTTTT	CASSSLGGNEKLFF
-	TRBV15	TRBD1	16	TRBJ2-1	TGTGCCACCAGCGGCGGACAGGGGGCCTCCTACAATGAGCAGTTCTTC	CATSGGQGASYNEQFF
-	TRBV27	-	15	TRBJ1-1	TGTGCCAGCAGTTTATTCTGGGGCTCCAACACTGAAGCTTTCTTT	CASSLFWGSNTEAFF
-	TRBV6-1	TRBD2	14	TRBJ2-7	TGTGCCAGCAGTGAATGGGGGACTAGGTACGAGCAGTACTTC	CASSEWGTRYEQYF
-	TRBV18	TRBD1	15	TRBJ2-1	TGTGCCAGCTCATCGCCGACAGGGTCCGGCAATGAGCAGTTCTTC	CASSSPTGSGNEQFF
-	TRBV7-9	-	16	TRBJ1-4	TGTGCCAGCGTCCGTGGTCGGGACCAACCGAATGAAAAACTGTTTTTT	CASVRGRDQPNEKLFF
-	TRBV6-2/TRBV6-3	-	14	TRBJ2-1	TGTGCCAGCAGTTACTCGAGTAATGCGAATGAGCAGTTCTTC	CASSYSSNANEQFF
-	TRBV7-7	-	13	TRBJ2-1	TGTGCTAGCAGCTTGGCAGGGGTGGATGAGCAGTTCTTC	CASSLAGVDEQFF
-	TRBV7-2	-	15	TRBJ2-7	TGTGCCAGCAGCTCGGCCGGGACATACCCCTACGAGCAGTACTTC	CASSSAGTYPYEQYF
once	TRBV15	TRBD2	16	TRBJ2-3	TGTGCCACCAGCAGTGGACTAGCGGGAAGCACAGATACGCAGTATTTT	CATSSGLAGSTDTQYF
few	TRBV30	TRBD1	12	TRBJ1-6	TGTGCCTTTCTGACAGGGTTAGAACCCCTCCACTTT	CAFLTGLEPLHF
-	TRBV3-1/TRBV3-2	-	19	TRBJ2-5	TGTGCCAGCAGCCAAGATCCCGACAGACATCCTATCCTCCATGAGACCCAGTACTTC	CASSQDPDRHPILHETQYF
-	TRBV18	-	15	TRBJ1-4	TGTGCCAGCTCACCACCGCAGGCTGTAAATGAAAAACTGTTTTTT	CASSPPQAVNEKLFF
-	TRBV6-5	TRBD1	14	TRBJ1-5	TGTGCCAGCAGTTACACAGGGGCAGGCTGGCCCCAGCATTTT	CASSYTGAGWPQHF
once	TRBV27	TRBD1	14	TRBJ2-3	TGTGCCAGCAGTTTAGCGGACAGGGCAGATACGCAGTATTTT	CASSLADRADTQYF
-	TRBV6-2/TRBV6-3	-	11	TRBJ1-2	TGTGCCAGCAGTTACCTCTATGGCTACACCTTC	CASSYLYGYTF
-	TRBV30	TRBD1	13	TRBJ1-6	TGTGCCTACCGGACAGGGGCGAGGTCACCCCTCCACTTT	CAYRTGARSPLHF
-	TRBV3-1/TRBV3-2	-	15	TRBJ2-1	TGTGCCAGCAGCCAAGGTTGGGGGGTGGGCAATGAGCAGTTCTTC	CASSQGWGVGNEQFF
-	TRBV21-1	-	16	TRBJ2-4	TGTGCCCACCCCGGGACTAGCGGAAAAGCTCGTAAGATTCAGTACTTC	CAHPGTSGKARKIQYF
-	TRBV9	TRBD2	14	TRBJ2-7	TGTGCCAGCAGCGTCGGACTAGCGGGAGGGGGGCAGTACTTC	CASSVGLAGGGQYF